The rows below give T cell receptor beta chains drawn from one sample of a study of blood T cell repertoires in COVID-19. Only in-frame clones appear in the TCRdb table, and some are missing; sequencing was by immunoSEQ multiplex PCR. This sample has fewer than 250,000 clones, with over 75% found just once. Sample: PBMCs or T cells enriched from blood (not recorded which). These receptors were taken from a woman in her forties or fifties with acute COVID-19. Both conserved end residues are part of each CDR3. Fields, in order: CDR3 DNA, CDR3 protein, V gene, J gene, clone size, D gene. A D gene is named only where the DNA matches it firmly. Size values are once, few and many counts, or a class for expanded clones, and some rows have none.

TGCGCCAGCAGCCGAGCGGGGACCCTTACCTACAATGAGCAGTTCTTC	CASSRAGTLTYNEQFF	TRBV4-3	TRBJ2-1	NA	TRBD2
TGCAGTGCTAGTATCAGGGGTTATAATTCACCCCTCCACTTT	CSASIRGYNSPLHF	TRBV20-1	TRBJ1-6	NA	NA
TGTGCCAGCAGGGGGGCTGACTATGGCTACACCTTC	CASRGADYGYTF	TRBV7-9	TRBJ1-2	NA	NA
TGTGCCAGCAGCATTGGGCCCGGCAGGGAGACCCAGTACTTC	CASSIGPGRETQYF	TRBV9	TRBJ2-5	once	NA
TGTGCCAGCAGCCCCCCGGACAGCTTGAACACTGAAGCTTTCTTT	CASSPPDSLNTEAFF	TRBV4-2	TRBJ1-1	NA	NA
TGTGCCAGCAGCCCCATCCGGACAGGAGGGGATGCTTTCTTT	CASSPIRTGGDAFF	TRBV7-9	TRBJ1-1	NA	TRBD1
TGTGCCAGCAGACTGACAGGGAACTATGGCTACACCTTC	CASRLTGNYGYTF	TRBV12-3/TRBV12-4	TRBJ1-2	NA	TRBD1
TGCGCCAGCAGCTGGGGACTAGCGGGGAACACAGATACGCAGTATTTT	CASSWGLAGNTDTQYF	TRBV5-1	TRBJ2-3	NA	TRBD2
TGTGCCAGCAGCTTAAGACAGAGCTCTGGGGCCAACGTCCTGACTTTC	CASSLRQSSGANVLTF	TRBV7-8	TRBJ2-6	NA	NA
TGCGCCAGCAGCTTAGGGGGGGTCCCTGGGGCCAACGTCCTGACTTTC	CASSLGGVPGANVLTF	TRBV5-1	TRBJ2-6	NA	NA
TGTGCCAGCAGCCGAGGCCGGGGACAGGGAACCTACGAGCAGTACTTC	CASSRGRGQGTYEQYF	TRBV13	TRBJ2-7	NA	TRBD1
TGCGCCAGCAGCCCCGGCGGAGGACTAGCGGGAACAGATACGCAGTATTTT	CASSPGGGLAGTDTQYF	TRBV4-3	TRBJ2-3	NA	TRBD2
TGTGCCTGGAGTGGGGTGGGAGTGGGCACTGAAGCTTTCTTT	CAWSGVGVGTEAFF	TRBV30	TRBJ1-1	NA	NA
TGTGCCAGCAGTTTTTCCCTAATCTATGGCTACACCTTC	CASSFSLIYGYTF	TRBV28	TRBJ1-2	NA	NA
TGTGCCAGCAGCGTGGTTACGCAGGATGGCTACACCTTC	CASSVVTQDGYTF	TRBV7-8	TRBJ1-2	NA	NA
TGCGCCAGCAGCCAAGGGGCCGGACAGGGCTCTGGAAACACCATATATTTT	CASSQGAGQGSGNTIYF	TRBV4-3	TRBJ1-3	NA	TRBD1
TGCGCCAGCAGCTTGGGGGGGCGCGATGAGCAGTTCTTC	CASSLGGRDEQFF	TRBV5-1	TRBJ2-1	NA	NA
TGTGCCAGCTCCCTCGCGGGTAATTCACCCCTCCACTTT	CASSLAGNSPLHF	TRBV18	TRBJ1-6	NA	NA
TGTGCCTGGAGTGAACGGGGACAGCGTGGCTACACCTTC	CAWSERGQRGYTF	TRBV30	TRBJ1-2	NA	TRBD1
TGTGCCAGCAGCCAAGGGGACAGGGGGCAGGGGAACACTGAAGCTTTCTTT	CASSQGDRGQGNTEAFF	TRBV4-2	TRBJ1-1	once	TRBD1
TGTGCCAGCTCACCACAAGGGACAACCCCTGGCAATGAGCAGTTCTTC	CASSPQGTTPGNEQFF	TRBV18	TRBJ2-1	NA	NA
TGTGCCAGTAGTCGACAGGGTGATTTTAGCAATCAGCCCCAGCATTTT	CASSRQGDFSNQPQHF	TRBV19	TRBJ1-5	once	TRBD1
TGTGCCAGCAGCCTCGGGACTAGCGGGGGTATCTACGAGCAGTACTTC	CASSLGTSGGIYEQYF	TRBV5-5	TRBJ2-7	NA	TRBD2
TGCGCCAGCAGCTCACGACAGGGGGCGATTTATGGCTACACCTTC	CASSSRQGAIYGYTF	TRBV5-1	TRBJ1-2	NA	TRBD1
TGTGCCAGCAGCTTAGCGGAGGGCATGGGCTATGGCTACACCTTC	CASSLAEGMGYGYTF	TRBV7-2	TRBJ1-2	NA	NA
TGTGCCAGCAGTTTTGCGGGGGGCCGGAGCACTGAAGCTTTCTTT	CASSFAGGRSTEAFF	TRBV28	TRBJ1-1	NA	NA
TGCGCCAGCAGCATCGGACAGAACTCCTACGAGCAGTACTTC	CASSIGQNSYEQYF	TRBV5-1	TRBJ2-7	NA	NA
TGCGCCAGCAGCCATGACAACAGGGGCGAAGCTTTCTTT	CASSHDNRGEAFF	TRBV4-3	TRBJ1-1	NA	TRBD1
TGTGCCAGCAGTCCGATGGCCCTCTATGGCTACACCTTC	CASSPMALYGYTF	TRBV6-5	TRBJ1-2	NA	NA
TGTGCCAGCGACTGGACAGGGATGAACACTGAAGCTTTCTTT	CASDWTGMNTEAFF	TRBV2	TRBJ1-1	NA	TRBD1
TGTGCCAGCAGTTACGCCTCCGGGACAGGGGGTGGCTACACCTTC	CASSYASGTGGGYTF	TRBV6-5	TRBJ1-2	once	TRBD1